What follows are 23 T cell receptor beta chains derived from one specimen sequenced in a study of CD8+ T cells in alopecia areata. Extracted RNA was reverse transcribed, and the resulting cDNA served as sequencing template. Libraries were prepared by immunoSEQ multiplex PCR; TCRdb keeps only in-frame clonotypes and omits some of them. The sample contains about 120,000 clones, 58% of which appear only once. Treatment noted: oral pan-JAK inhibitor, 5-10 mg twice daily. Sequencing used CD8+ T cells sorted from blood, obtained at week 4, from a patient treated with tofacitinib. These receptors all stem from a human donor with alopecia areata.

The chain links TRBV9 to TRBJ2-7; TRBD1 aligns across 7 bases. V trimming: 0 bases; J trimming: 5 bases; junction bases outside the gene matches: 5. The length of the CDR3 is 14 residues. Germline loops: CDR1 SGDLS, CDR2 YYNGEE. The CDR3 protein is CASSVVGGLDEQYF. The CDR3 bases are TGTGCCAGCAGCGTAGTAGGGGGCTTGGACGAGCAGTACTTC.

The gene calls are TRBV29-1 and TRBJ1-2; D is uncertain. V was shortened by 7 bases and J by 2 bases, with 17 bases between the two germline ends. Germline V lookup: CDR1 SQVTM, CDR2 ANQGSEA. There are 14 residues in the CDR3. CDR3 residues: CSAPETGFNYGYTF. Written as DNA, the CDR3 is TGCAGCGCGCCCGAAACGGGGTTCAACTATGGCTACACCTTC.

The rearrangement joins TRBV9 to TRBJ2-3, with TRBD2 as a possible D gene (6 bases). The germline gives CDR1 SGDLS, CDR2 YYNGEE. The ends were cut back, 3 bases at V and 0 bases at J, with 11 bases in the middle. This CDR3 is built from 15 residues. The CDR3 DNA follows: TGTGCCAGCAGCGCAGGGACTTCTAGCACAGATACGCAGTATTTT. The encoded protein is CASSAGTSSTDTQYF.

This sequence joins TRBV15 and TRBJ2-5; possible D gene TRBD2, 5 bases. V lost 5 bases, J lost 5 bases, and 12 bases lay in between. This CDR3 is built from 13 residues. CDR1 and CDR2 (germline): LNHNV, YYDKDF (reference sequence). The CDR3 protein is CATSLHRGETQYF. The DNA of the CDR3 is TGTGCCACCAGCCTTCACCGAGGGGAGACCCAGTACTTC.

In the case of this clone: Germline is not matched at one junction end, which may reflect a read error. The chain joins TRBV30 to TRBJ1-4, with TRBD1 matching 7 bases. Germline loops: CDR1 GTSNPN, CDR2 SVGIG (reference sequence). The CDR3 spans 11 residues. The CDR3 DNA is TGTGCCTGGAGTGAGGGCGATGGGACAGCTTTT. This gives the protein CAWSEGDGTAF. Based on the CDR3 plus reference TRBV30 and TRBJ1-4, the full variable domain is SQTIHQWPATLVQPVGSPLSLECTVEGTSNPNLYWYRQAAGRGLQLLFYSVGIGQISSEVPQNLSASRPQDRQFILSSKKLLLSDSGFYLCAWSEGDGTAFGSGTQLSVL.

The chain is built from TRBV7-2 and TRBJ2-1; maybe TRBD2 (5 bases). The CDR3 sequence is 15 residues long. V was cut by 7 bases and J by 7 bases, with 20 bases left in between. From germline, CDR1 is SGHTA and CDR2 FQGNSA. The CDR3 bases are TGTGCCAGCAAGCTTTGGTCGGCCCCGGGAAATGAGCAGTTCTTC. Protein product: CASKLWSAPGNEQFF.

The V and J genes are TRBV7-9 and TRBJ2-7; no reliable D call. Germline assignment: CDR1 SEHNR and CDR2 FQNEAQ (reference sequence). V lost 7 bases and J lost 0, with 13 bases in between. This CDR3 is 14 amino acids long. CDR3 region: CASTRALSSYEQYF. For the CDR3, the DNA is TGTGCCAGCACCCGGGCCTTGAGCTCCTACGAGCAGTACTTC.

This clone occurred a few times. The chain carries TRBV30 and TRBJ2-1, with D possibly TRBD1 on 5 matching bases. Germline CDR1 reads GTSNPN; CDR2 reads SVGIG (reference sequence). V was trimmed by 0 bases and J by 7 bases, leaving 16 bases between them. The CDR3 consists of 15 residues. CDR3 nucleotides: TGTGCCTGGAGTGTAGGGGCAGTGCCTGGGAATGAGCAGTTCTTC. It codes for CAWSVGAVPGNEQFF.

This chain joins TRBV5-1 and TRBJ2-5; 7 bases match TRBD2. J lost 0 bases, V lost 0 bases, and 8 bases had no gene match. The CDR3 runs 17 residues. Germline assignment: CDR1 SGHRS and CDR2 YFSETQ. The CDR3 sequence: CASSLVKAGTYQETQYF. In DNA form, the CDR3 reads TGCGCCAGCAGCTTGGTAAAAGCGGGGACGTACCAAGAGACCCAGTACTTC. Full variable domain (missing parts from reference TRBV5-1 and TRBJ2-5): KAGVTQTPRYLIKTRGQQVTLSCSPISGHRSVSWYQQTPGQGLQFLFEYFSETQRNKGNFPGRFSGRQFSNSRSEMNVSTLELGDSALYLCASSLVKAGTYQETQYFGPGTRLLVL.

The chain joins TRBV13 to TRBJ1-2; D is undetermined. CDR1 and CDR2 (germline): PRHDT, FYEKMQ (reference sequence). V lost 0 bases and J lost 2, with 7 bases in between. This CDR3 is built from 14 residues. CDR3 loop: CASSLGSENYGYTF. Written as DNA, the CDR3 is TGTGCCAGCAGCTTAGGATCGGAAAACTATGGCTACACCTTC.

V gene TRBV7-8 combines with J gene TRBJ1-6; possible D gene TRBD1, 5 bases. CDR1 SGHVS and CDR2 FQNEAQ come from the germline V gene. V was shortened by 1 base and J by 1 base, with 8 bases between the two germline ends. This CDR3 has 16 amino acids. The DNA for the CDR3 is TGTGCCAGCAGCTTAGAAGGGGAGTCCTATAATTCACCCCTCCACTTT. This translates into CASSLEGESYNSPLHF.

A single count supports this clone. J is TRBJ2-2 and V is TRBV30; D perhaps matches TRBD1 (5 bases). CDR1 and CDR2 from the germline V gene are GTSNPN and SVGIG (reference sequence). Deletions cut 3 bases from V and 6 bases from J, with 11 bases between. The CDR3 is 13 amino acids. The CDR3, as DNA: TGTGCCTGGAGCCCCCTAGGGGCCGGGGAGCTGTTTTTT. As protein: CAWSPLGAGELFF.

This sequence joins TRBV29-1 and TRBJ2-1; 9 nucleotides align to TRBD1. Germline V gene lookup returns CDR1 SQVTM and CDR2 ANQGSEA. The CDR3 spans 16 residues. V lost 3 bases, J lost 5 bases, and 11 bases stayed unmatched. The chain's CDR3 is CSVEGYGDRDHNEQFF. CDR3 in DNA: TGCAGCGTTGAGGGGTACGGGGACAGGGACCACAATGAGCAGTTCTTC.

Worth noting for this clone: Other DNA sequences in the sample encode the same CDR3. The rearrangement uses TRBV7-9 and TRBJ1-6; D gene uncertain. Germline loops: CDR1 SEHNR, CDR2 FQNEAQ (reference sequence). CDR3 length: 12 amino acids. V was pared by 5 bases and J by 6 bases, with 5 bases between. The DNA of the CDR3 is TGTGCCAGCAGCCCCGGTAATTCACCCCTCCACTTT. Amino acid sequence: CASSPGNSPLHF.

The genes are TRBV27 and TRBJ1-5; D not certain. Germline lookup yields CDR1 MNHEY and CDR2 SMNVEV (reference sequence). V lost 3 bases and J 0 bases, leaving 3 bases between the germline ends. There are 13 residues in the CDR3. Written as DNA, the CDR3 is TGTGCCAGCAGTTTTGATAGCAATCAGCCCCAGCATTTT. This gives the protein CASSFDSNQPQHF.

CDR3 DNA sequence: TGTGCCAGCAGCCAGGGGATGACAGACCCGAACACTGAAGCTTTCTTT. The encoded protein is CASSQGMTDPNTEAFF. The chain is built from TRBV14 and TRBJ1-1, with a tentative D call TRBD1 (5 bases). V dropped 3 bases and J dropped 1 base, with 15 bases sitting between them. The length of the CDR3 is 16 residues. Germline V lookup: CDR1 SGHDN, CDR2 FVKESK. The full variable domain, completed using reference TRBV14 and TRBJ1-1, is EAGVTQFPSHSVIEKGQTVTLRCDPISGHDNLYWYRRVMGKEIKFLLHFVKESKQDESGMPNNRFLAERTGGTYSTLKVQPAELEDSGVYFCASSQGMTDPNTEAFFGQGTRLTVV.

The chain has TRBV5-6 and TRBJ1-2; TRBD1 is a possible D gene (5 bases). Per the germline V gene, CDR1 is SGHDT and CDR2 is YYEEEE. V gave up 0 bases and J gave up 8 bases, with 20 bases separating them. The CDR3 consists of 16 residues. The CDR3, as DNA: TGTGCCAGCAGCTTGGACGGGGCTCCGGATACGCAGGGCTACACCTTC. Translating gives CASSLDGAPDTQGYTF.

This chain uses TRBV18 with TRBJ1-2, with D perhaps matching TRBD1 (5 bases). Looked up from germline, CDR1 is KGHSH and CDR2 is LQKENI. This CDR3 is built from 13 residues. The V end was cut by 3 bases, the J end by 5 bases, with 10 bases between. The CDR3 DNA is TGTGCCAGCTCACCGACAGTTTTTTATGGCTACACCTTC. Translation: CASSPTVFYGYTF. Full variable domain (missing parts from reference TRBV18 and TRBJ1-2): NAGVMQNPRHLVRRRGQEARLRCSPMKGHSHVYWYRQLPEEGLKFMVYLQKENIIDESGMPKERFSAEFPKEGPSILRIQQVVRGDSAAYFCASSPTVFYGYTFGSGTRLTVV.

The chain recombines TRBV9 with TRBJ2-7; TRBD2 is a possible D gene (6 bases). Germline V gene lookup returns CDR1 SGDLS and CDR2 YYNGEE. This CDR3 comprises 13 residues. V was pared by 6 bases and J by 5 bases, with 15 bases between. As DNA, the CDR3 is TGTGCCAGCAACCGTGGAGGGAGACACGAGCAGTACTTC. Protein sequence: CASNRGGRHEQYF.

V gene TRBV25-1 combines with J gene TRBJ1-4, with a possible D match to TRBD1 (6 bases). Deletions cut 0 bases from V and 7 bases from J, with 18 bases between. The CDR3 is made up of 17 amino acids. CDR1 is MGHDK, CDR2 SYGVNS, per germline. CDR3 sequence: CASSEYGDRPSGEKLFF. CDR3 bases: TGTGCCAGCAGTGAATATGGAGACAGGCCAAGCGGTGAAAAACTGTTTTTT.

V gene TRBV9 combines with J gene TRBJ2-5; possibly TRBD2 for D (6 bases). Deletions cut 2 bases from V and 4 bases from J, with 12 bases between. Germline values: CDR1 SGDLS, CDR2 YYNGEE. The CDR3 has 14 residues. The CDR3 sequence: CASSVGGSPETQYF. As DNA, the CDR3 is TGTGCCAGCAGCGTTGGGGGGTCCCCAGAGACCCAGTACTTC. The full variable domain, in which reference TRBV9 and TRBJ2-5 provide the parts outside the CDR3, is DSGVTQTPKHLITATGQRVTLRCSPRSGDLSVYWYQQSLDQGLQFLIQYYNGEERAKGNILERFSAQQFPDLHSELNLSSLELGDSALYFCASSVGGSPETQYFGPGTRLLVL.

The rearrangement joins TRBV2 to TRBJ2-7; D is possibly TRBD1 or TRBD2 (5 bases each). Trimming took off 3 bases at V and 0 bases at J, with 9 bases between the two ends. CDR1 and CDR2 (germline): SNHLY, FYNNEI. The CDR3 covers 14 residues. Here the CDR3 DNA reads TGTGCCAGCAGTGACTCGGGACGCTCCTACGAGCAGTACTTC. Translating it yields CASSDSGRSYEQYF.

The V gene is TRBV30, the J gene TRBJ2-3; D remains ambiguous. The CDR3 has 16 residues. Trimming took 0 bases from V and 2 from J, leaving 15 bases between them. Germline CDR1 and CDR2: GTSNPN and SVGIG (reference sequence). CDR3 protein: CAWSVRVLQLTDTQYF. DNA for the CDR3: TGTGCCTGGAGTGTACGGGTTCTCCAACTCACAGATACGCAGTATTTT.